This TCR beta chain derives from a study of blood T cell repertoires in COVID-19 (dated by TCRdb to between 2020 and 2021). Notes on the research overall: Collaborator samples came from the United States, Italy and Spain and covered acute and convalescent phases of COVID-19. Where available, HLA class I and class II types were obtained from metadata supplied by the sample provider rather than from assay-based typing. Samples were obtained from the ongoing ImmuneRACE study (first 160 participants) and from 1,254 subjects provided by 6 global collaborators. The prospective study material was composed of cDNA or gDNA derived from T cells, B-cell-depleted T cells, or PBMCs. Subjects who had been exposed to COVID-19, were actively infected with it, or had recovered from it provided the deeply sampled blood TCRbeta repertoires that made up the dataset. A freely available public database, intended as a resource for researchers studying the immune response to SARS-CoV-2, is where the repertoires were released. Nearly every sample came with metadata listing a de-identified subject ID, COVID-19 status, age in years and sex. The paper's findings and limits, for the study overall: The amount of clinical and demographic metadata varied by source and participant and was provided uncurated.

One collaborating source in Seattle enrolled patients while the patients were actively infected and followed the patients over time throughout the course of disease. The collaborating institutions used their own protocols to collect whole blood in K2EDTA tubes. For TCRbeta analysis, collaborators shipped samples as frozen whole blood, isolated PBMCs, or DNA extracted from either of those sample types. Taken from the germline V gene, the CDR1 and CDR2 loops are KGHDR and SFDVKD. At the junction V is shortened by 2 bases and J by 0 bases; bases outside the gene matches: 3. From cysteine to phenylalanine, the CDR3 is 15 amino acids long. CDR3 DNA only is kept here, 45 bases in frame from base 1. Notes on this clone: No antigen is known for it. No base-level quality is on record; no much larger clone is a single base apart.

TCRbeta CDR3 regions were amplified from genomic DNA using the immunoSEQ Assay, a bias-controlled multiplex PCR. Per the source publication's procedure: Within the assay, amplification of reference gene primers was used to estimate how many nucleated cells each sample contained. To quantify the absolute abundance of each unique TCRbeta CDR3 rearrangement, sequence reads were collapsed and filtered. For each sample, productive Simpson clonality was calculated as the square root of Simpson's diversity index across productive rearrangements. TCRdb mirrors the immuneACCESS table, restricted to in-frame sequences. Some clones are absent from its copies; in checked studies, under half trace to an unresolved V gene, and the reason for the others is unknown. V, J and clone size are those of that table, while D and trimming were read from the DNA. This sample holds fewer than 250,000 clones; about 82% were observed only once. 0.9% to 0.95% of the sample lies in the top ten.

The receptor was isolated from a man aged 60 to 69 with COVID-19, enrolled during active disease. Sequenced input: peripheral blood. This sequence uses TRBV24-1 and TRBJ2-7, with TRBD1 matching 7 junction bases. The bases read TGTGCCACCAGTGATTCGGGACAGCACTCCTACGAGCAGTACTTC. The encoded protein is CATSDSGQHSYEQYF.